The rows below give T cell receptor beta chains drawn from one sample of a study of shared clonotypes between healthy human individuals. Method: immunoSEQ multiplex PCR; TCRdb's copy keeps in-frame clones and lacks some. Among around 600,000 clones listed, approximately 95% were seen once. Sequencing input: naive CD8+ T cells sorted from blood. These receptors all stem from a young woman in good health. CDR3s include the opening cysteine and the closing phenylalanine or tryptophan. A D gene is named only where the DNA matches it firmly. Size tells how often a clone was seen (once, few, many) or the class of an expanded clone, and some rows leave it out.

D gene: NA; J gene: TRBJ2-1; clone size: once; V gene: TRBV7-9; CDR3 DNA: TGTGCCAGCAGCTCAACCTGGGAGCAGTTCTTC; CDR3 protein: CASSSTWEQFF
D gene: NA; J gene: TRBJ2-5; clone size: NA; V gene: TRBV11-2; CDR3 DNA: TGTGCCAGCAGCCCCTCGGAGACCCAGTACTTC; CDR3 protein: CASSPSETQYF
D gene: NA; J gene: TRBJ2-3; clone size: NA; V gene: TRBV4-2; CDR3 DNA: TGTGCCAGCAGCCATCCGGTCGAGATTAGCACAGATACGCAGTATTTT; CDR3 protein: CASSHPVEISTDTQYF
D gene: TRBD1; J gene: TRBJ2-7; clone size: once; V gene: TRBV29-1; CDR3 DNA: TGCAGCGCAGAAGGGGACAGCTACGAGCAGTACTTC; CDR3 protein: CSAEGDSYEQYF
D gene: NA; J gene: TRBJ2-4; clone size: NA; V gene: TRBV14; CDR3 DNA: TGTGCCAGCAGCACACTGGAGGGGGCACACATTCAGTACTTC; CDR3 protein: CASSTLEGAHIQYF
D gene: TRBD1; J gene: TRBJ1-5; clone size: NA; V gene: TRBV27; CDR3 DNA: TGTGCCAGCAGTTTCGGGACAGGGCGCGGGAGGCCCCAGCATTTT; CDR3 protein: CASSFGTGRGRPQHF
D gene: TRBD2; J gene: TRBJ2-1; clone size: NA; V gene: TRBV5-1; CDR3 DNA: TGCGCCAGCAGCTTCGGCGGGAGGGGGAACAATGAGCAGTTCTTC; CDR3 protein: CASSFGGRGNNEQFF
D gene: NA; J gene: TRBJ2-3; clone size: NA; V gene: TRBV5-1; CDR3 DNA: TGCGCCAGCAGCCTAACGGGTTGGGCGGGACATACAGATACGCAGTATTTT; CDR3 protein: CASSLTGWAGHTDTQYF
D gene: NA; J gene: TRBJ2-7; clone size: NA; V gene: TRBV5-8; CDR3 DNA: TGTGCCAGCAGCGGGGTGACAGGTCTCGAGAACTACGAGCAGTACTTC; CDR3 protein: CASSGVTGLENYEQYF
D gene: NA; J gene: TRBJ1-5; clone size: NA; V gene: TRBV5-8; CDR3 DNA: TGTGCCAGCAGCTATGGGACGTCTCAGCCCCAGCATTTT; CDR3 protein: CASSYGTSQPQHF
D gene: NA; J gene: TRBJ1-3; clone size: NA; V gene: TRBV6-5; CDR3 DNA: TGTGCCAGCAGCCCGGAGGGGACGTCTGGAAACACCATATATTTT; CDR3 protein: CASSPEGTSGNTIYF
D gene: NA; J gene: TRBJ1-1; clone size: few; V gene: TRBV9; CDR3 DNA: TGTGCCAGCAGCGTAGAACAGATGAACACTGAAGCTTTCTTT; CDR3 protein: CASSVEQMNTEAFF
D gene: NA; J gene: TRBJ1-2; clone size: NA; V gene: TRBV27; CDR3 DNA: TGTGCCAGCAGTTTTTCGGCCCAGGGGGGCTACACCTTC; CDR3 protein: CASSFSAQGGYTF
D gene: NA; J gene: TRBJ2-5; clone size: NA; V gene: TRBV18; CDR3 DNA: TGTGCCAGCTCACCACGTCCCCAAGAGACCCAGTACTTC; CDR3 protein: CASSPRPQETQYF
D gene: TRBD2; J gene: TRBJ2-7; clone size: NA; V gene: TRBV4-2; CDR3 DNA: TGTGCCAGCAGCCTGGGACTACCCGGCTACGAGCAGTACTTC; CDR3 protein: CASSLGLPGYEQYF
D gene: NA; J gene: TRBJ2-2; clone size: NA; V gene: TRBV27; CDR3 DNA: TGTGCCAGCAGTCCGGGCTACAACACCGGGGAGCTGTTTTTT; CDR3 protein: CASSPGYNTGELFF
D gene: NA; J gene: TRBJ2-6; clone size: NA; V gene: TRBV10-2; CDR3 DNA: TGCGCCAGCAGTGAGCCGAAAGTCTCTGGGGCCAACGTCCTGACTTTC; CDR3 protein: CASSEPKVSGANVLTF
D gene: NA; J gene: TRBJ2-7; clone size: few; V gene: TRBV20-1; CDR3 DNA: TGCAGTGCCCACGACAGCTACGAGCAGTACTTC; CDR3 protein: CSAHDSYEQYF
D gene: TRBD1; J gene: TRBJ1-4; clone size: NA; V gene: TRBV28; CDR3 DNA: TGTGCCAGCAGTCCAACCGGGACAGGGGGCGAGGAACTGTTTTTT; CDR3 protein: CASSPTGTGGEELFF
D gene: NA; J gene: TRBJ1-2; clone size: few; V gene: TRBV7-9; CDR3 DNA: TGTGCCAGCAGCTTCGGAACGGGCGATGGCTACACCTTC; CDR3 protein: CASSFGTGDGYTF
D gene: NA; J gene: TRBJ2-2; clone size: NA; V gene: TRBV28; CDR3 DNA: TGTGCCAGCAGTTTACCCGGCAGAGAAGAGCTGTTTTTT; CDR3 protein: CASSLPGREELFF
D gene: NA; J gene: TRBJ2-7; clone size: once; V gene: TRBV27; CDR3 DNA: TGTGCCAGCAGTTTATCACAAGCGCTCCGCTACGAGCAGTACTTC; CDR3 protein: CASSLSQALRYEQYF
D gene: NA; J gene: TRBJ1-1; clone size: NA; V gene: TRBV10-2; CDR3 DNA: TGCGCCAGCAGTGAGTCGACTTGGGGGTTGAACACTGAAGCTTTCTTT; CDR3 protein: CASSESTWGLNTEAFF
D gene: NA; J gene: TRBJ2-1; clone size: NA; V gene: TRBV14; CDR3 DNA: TGTGCCAGCAGCCAAGATTTCCCCCTAAGCAGCGTCTCCTACAATGAGCAGTTCTTC; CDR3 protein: CASSQDFPLSSVSYNEQFF
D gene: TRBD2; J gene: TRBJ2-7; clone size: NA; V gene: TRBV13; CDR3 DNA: TGTGCCAGCAGCCCCCCGCGGCGGGAGGGAATCTACGAGCAGTACTTC; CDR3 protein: CASSPPRREGIYEQYF
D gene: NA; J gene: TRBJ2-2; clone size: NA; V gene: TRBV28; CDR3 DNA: TGTGCCAGCAGTACCCAACCTAGTTTCAACACCGGGGAGCTGTTTTTT; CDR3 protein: CASSTQPSFNTGELFF
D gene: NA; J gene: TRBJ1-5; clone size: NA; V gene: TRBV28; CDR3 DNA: TGTGCCAGCAGATCGAACCCCAGGGTTCAGGGCAATCAGCCCCAGCATTTT; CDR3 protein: CASRSNPRVQGNQPQHF
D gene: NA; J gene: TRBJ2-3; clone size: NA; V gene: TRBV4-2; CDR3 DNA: TGTGCCAGCAGCCAAGAGAAAACAGGGATTAGAACAGATACGCAGTATTTT; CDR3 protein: CASSQEKTGIRTDTQYF
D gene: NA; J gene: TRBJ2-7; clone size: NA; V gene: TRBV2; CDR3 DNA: TGTGCCAGCAGTGAATTCTACGAGCAGTACTTC; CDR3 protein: CASSEFYEQYF
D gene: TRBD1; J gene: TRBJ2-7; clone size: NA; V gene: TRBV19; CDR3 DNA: TGTGCCAGTAGCCCGGGACAGGAGGTCTACGAGCAGTACTTC; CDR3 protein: CASSPGQEVYEQYF
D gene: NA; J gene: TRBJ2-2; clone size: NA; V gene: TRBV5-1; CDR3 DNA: TGCGCCAGCAGCTTGGACGGAGGAATCACCGGGGAGCTGTTTTTT; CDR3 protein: CASSLDGGITGELFF
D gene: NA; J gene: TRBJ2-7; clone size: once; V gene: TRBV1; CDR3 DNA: TGCACCAGCAGCCCTTCCGTATCCTACGAGCAGTACTTC; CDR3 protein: CTSSPSVSYEQYF
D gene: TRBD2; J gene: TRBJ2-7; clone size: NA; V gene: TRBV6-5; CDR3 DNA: TGTGCCACTCTGGCGTGGACTAGCGGGAACTACGAGCAGTACTTC; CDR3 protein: CATLAWTSGNYEQYF
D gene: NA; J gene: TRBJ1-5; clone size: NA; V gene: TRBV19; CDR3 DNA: TGTGCCAGTAGTACAAGAAGAGGACAGACACTCGATAAGCATTTT; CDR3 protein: CASSTRRGQTLDKHF
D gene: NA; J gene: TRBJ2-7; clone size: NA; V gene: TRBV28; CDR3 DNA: TGTGCCAGCAGTTCTCTACACGAGCAGTACTTC; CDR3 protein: CASSSLHEQYF
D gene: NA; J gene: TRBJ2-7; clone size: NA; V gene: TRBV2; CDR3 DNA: TGTGCCAGCAGGGCATCAGTTACCTACGAGCAGTACTTC; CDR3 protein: CASRASVTYEQYF
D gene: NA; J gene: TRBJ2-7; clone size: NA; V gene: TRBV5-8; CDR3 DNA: TGTGCCAGCAGCTTGGAGCTCGAGACTATAATCGAGCAGTACTTC; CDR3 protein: CASSLELETIIEQYF
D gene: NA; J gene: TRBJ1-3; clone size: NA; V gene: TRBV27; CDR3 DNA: TGTGCCAGCAGGGGCCCGAGGGGAAGCTCTGGAAACACCATATATTTT; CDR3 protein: CASRGPRGSSGNTIYF
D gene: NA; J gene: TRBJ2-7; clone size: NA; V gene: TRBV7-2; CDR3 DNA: TGTGCCAGCAGCTCCCCCCCTTATGCCGAGCAGTACTTC; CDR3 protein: CASSSPPYAEQYF
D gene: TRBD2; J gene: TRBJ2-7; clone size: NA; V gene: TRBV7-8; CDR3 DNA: TGTGCCAGCAGCCTTCGGGGGGGGGCCTACGAGCAGTACTTC; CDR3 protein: CASSLRGGAYEQYF
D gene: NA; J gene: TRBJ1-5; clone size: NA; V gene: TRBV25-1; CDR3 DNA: TGTGCCAGCAGTGAATCCTCCAGGGGATATCAGCCCCAGCATTTT; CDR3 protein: CASSESSRGYQPQHF
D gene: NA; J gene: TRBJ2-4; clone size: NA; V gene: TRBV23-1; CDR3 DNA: TGCGCCAGCAGCCTCGGGTCTAAGGCGAGGGCCAAAAACATTCAGTACTTC; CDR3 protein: CASSLGSKARAKNIQYF
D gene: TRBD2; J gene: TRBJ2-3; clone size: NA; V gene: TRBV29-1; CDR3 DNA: TGCAGCGTTGACATACTAGCGGGAAAAGATACGCAGTATTTT; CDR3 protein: CSVDILAGKDTQYF
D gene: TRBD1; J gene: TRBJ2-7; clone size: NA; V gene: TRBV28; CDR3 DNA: TGTGCCAGCAGTTACAGGGGGATGAGGTACGAGCAGTACTTC; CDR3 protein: CASSYRGMRYEQYF
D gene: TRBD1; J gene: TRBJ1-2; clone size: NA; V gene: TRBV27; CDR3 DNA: TGTGCCAGCAGGACAGGGGGGAAGGGCTACACCTTC; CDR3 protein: CASRTGGKGYTF
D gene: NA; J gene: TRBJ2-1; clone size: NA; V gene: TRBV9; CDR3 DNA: TGTGCCAGCAGCGTAGGGGACAATGAGCAGTTCTTC; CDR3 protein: CASSVGDNEQFF